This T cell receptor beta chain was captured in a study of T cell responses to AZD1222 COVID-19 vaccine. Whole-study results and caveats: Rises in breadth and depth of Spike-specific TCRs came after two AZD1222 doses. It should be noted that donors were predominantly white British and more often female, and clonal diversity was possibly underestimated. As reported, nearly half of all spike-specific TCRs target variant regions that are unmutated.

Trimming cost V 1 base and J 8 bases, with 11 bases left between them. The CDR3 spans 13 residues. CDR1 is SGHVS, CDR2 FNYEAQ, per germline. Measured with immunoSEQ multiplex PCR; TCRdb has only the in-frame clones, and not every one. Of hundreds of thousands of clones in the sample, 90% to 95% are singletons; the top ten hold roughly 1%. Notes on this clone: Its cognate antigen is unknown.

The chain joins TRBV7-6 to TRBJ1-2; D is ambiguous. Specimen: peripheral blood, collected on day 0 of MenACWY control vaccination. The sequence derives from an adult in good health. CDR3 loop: CASSLGVWGGYTF. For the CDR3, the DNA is TGTGCCAGCAGCTTAGGCGTGTGGGGAGGCTACACCTTC.